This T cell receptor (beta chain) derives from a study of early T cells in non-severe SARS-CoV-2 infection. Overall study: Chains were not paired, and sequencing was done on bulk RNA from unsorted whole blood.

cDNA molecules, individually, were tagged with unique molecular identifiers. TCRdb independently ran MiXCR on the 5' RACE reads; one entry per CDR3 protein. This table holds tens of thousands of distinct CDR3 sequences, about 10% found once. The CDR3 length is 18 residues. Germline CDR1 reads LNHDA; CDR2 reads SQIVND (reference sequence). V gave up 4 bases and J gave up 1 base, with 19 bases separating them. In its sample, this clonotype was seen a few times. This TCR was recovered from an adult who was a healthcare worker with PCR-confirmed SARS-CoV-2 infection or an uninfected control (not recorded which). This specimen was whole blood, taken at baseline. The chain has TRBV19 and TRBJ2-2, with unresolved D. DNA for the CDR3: TGTGCCAGTAGTACCAAAAGTCGTCGGCCCGTGAACACCGGGGAGCTGTTTTTT. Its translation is CASSTKSRRPVNTGELFF. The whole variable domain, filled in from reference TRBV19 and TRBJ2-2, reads DGGITQSPKYLFRKEGQNVTLSCEQNLNHDAMYWYRQDPGQGLRLIYYSQIVNDFQKGDIAEGYSVSREKKESFPLTVTSAQKNPTAFYLCASSTKSRRPVNTGELFFGEGSRLTVL.